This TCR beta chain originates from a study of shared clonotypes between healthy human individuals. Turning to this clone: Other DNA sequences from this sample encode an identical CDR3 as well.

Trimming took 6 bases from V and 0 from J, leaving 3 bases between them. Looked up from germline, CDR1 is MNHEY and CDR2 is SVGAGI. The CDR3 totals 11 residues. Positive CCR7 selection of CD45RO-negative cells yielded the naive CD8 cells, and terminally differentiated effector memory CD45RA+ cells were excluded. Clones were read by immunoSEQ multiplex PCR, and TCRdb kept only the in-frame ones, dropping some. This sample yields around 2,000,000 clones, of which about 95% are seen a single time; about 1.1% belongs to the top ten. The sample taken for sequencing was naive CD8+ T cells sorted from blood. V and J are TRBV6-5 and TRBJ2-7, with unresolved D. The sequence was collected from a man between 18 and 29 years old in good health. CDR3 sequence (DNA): TGTGCCAGCAGCAACTCCTACGAGCAGTACTTC. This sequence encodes CASSNSYEQYF.